Each of the 6 T cell receptor beta chains below was sequenced from the same sample in a study of metastatic and nonmetastatic thyroid tumors (dated by TCRdb to about 2020). Receptor libraries were prepared by PCR. The run used an Illumina HiSeq 4000. In TCRdb, the public reads were trimmed at Q25 with fastp and aligned with MiXCR, with productive beta chains retained. Present in this sample are about 33,000 clones, roughly a sixth of which were seen just once. The top ten clones comprise around 12% of the sample. No treatment had been received by any patient before thyroid surgery. The sequencing input was blood. Source of these receptors: a male donor with papillary thyroid cancer or a benign thyroid nodule (not recorded which). Some clones in this sample may be carry-over from other donors' samples.

This clone occurred many times. J is TRBJ2-3 and V is TRBV4-2, with 7 bases fitting TRBD2. The length of the CDR3 is 19 residues. Germline V gene lookup returns CDR1 LGHNA and CDR2 YNFKEQ. V trimming: 2 bases; J trimming: 2 bases; junction bases outside the gene matches: 16. DNA of the CDR3: TGTGCCAGCAGCCAAAGGATTGTAGGAGAGCGGGAACACACAGATACGCAGTATTTT. This sequence encodes CASSQRIVGEREHTDTQYF.

The gene calls are TRBV29-1 and TRBJ2-7, with D hard to call. CDR3 size: 14 residues. Germline V gene lookup returns CDR1 SQVTM and CDR2 ANQGSEA. The V end was cut by 6 bases, the J end by 3 bases, with 18 bases between. The CDR3 is CSVGTPSSLYEQYF. CDR3 DNA: TGCAGCGTCGGCACTCCATCCTCCCTCTACGAGCAGTACTTC.

This clone was seen a few times. The chain carries TRBV6-1 and TRBJ2-2; perhaps TRBD1 as D (6 bases). CDR1 and CDR2 (germline): MNHNS, SASEGT. Trimming removed 5 bases at V and 3 bases at J, with 10 bases between. CDR3 length equals 14 residues. CDR3 coding DNA: TGTGCCAGCAGTCAAAACAGGGACACCGGGGAGCTGTTTTTT. It is translated as CASSQNRDTGELFF.

The chain carries TRBV12-3 or TRBV12-4 and TRBJ1-1; 8 nucleotides line up with TRBD1. This CDR3 contains 14 residues. J lost 11 bases, V lost 6 bases, and 14 bases had no gene match. The CDR3 region has the DNA TGTGCCAGCAGCGGATGGCAGGGGGCCTTGTCGGCTTTCTTT. Amino acid sequence: CASSGWQGALSAFF.

This clone was detected many times. The same CDR3 also results from other DNA sequences found in this sample. The chain is built from TRBV20-1 and TRBJ1-2, with D maybe TRBD1 (6 bases). This CDR3 region has 16 residues. Germline V gene data show CDR1 as DFQATT and CDR2 as SNEGSKA (reference sequence). The V gene lost 0 bases and the J gene lost 8 bases, with 22 bases spanning the gap. The CDR3 protein is CSARDPVISQGRGYTF. The CDR3 DNA sequence: TGCAGTGCTAGAGATCCGGTAATTTCGCAGGGGAGAGGCTACACCTTC.

This clone appeared many times. The chain couples TRBV20-1 to TRBJ2-7; no firm D call. Trimming stripped 5 bases from V and 0 bases from J, with 11 bases between. CDR1 and CDR2 (germline): DFQATT, SNEGSKA (reference sequence). The CDR3 length is 13 residues. The CDR3 DNA reads TGCAGTGCTGCGAGCAGCCGCTCCTACGAGCAGTACTTC. Protein: CSAASSRSYEQYF.